This T cell receptor beta chain was recovered during a study of cytomegalovirus exposure and HLA in healthy donors. PCR employed 60 Vbeta and 13 Jbeta primers. Assay used: immunoSEQ multiplex PCR; TCRdb lists only in-frame clones, some missing. The table includes 150,000 to 200,000 clones, around 76% detected once. The V gene end was trimmed by 4 bases and the J gene end by 4 bases; junction bases not matched to a gene: 4. There are 14 residues in the CDR3. Germline CDR1 ENHRY, CDR2 SYGVKD. The sample consisted of PBMCs. The chain recombines TRBV10-3 with TRBJ2-1; 7 positions match TRBD1. The sequence derives from a man aged 35-49 years in good health and CMV-seronegative. The CDR3 bases are TGTGCCATCAGTGTCACAGGGGAATACAATGAGCAGTTCTTC. Its protein is CAISVTGEYNEQFF.